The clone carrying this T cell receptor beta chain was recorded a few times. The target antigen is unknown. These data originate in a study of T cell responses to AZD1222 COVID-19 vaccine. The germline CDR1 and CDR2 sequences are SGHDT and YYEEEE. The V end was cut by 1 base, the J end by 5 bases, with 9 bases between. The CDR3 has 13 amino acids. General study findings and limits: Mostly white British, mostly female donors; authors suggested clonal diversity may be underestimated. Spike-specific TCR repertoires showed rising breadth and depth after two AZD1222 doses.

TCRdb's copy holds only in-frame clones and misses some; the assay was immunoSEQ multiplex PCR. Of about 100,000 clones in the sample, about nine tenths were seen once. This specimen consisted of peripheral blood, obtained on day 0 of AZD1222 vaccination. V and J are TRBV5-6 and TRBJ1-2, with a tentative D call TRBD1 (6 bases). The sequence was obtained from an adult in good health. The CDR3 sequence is CASSLPGQYGYTF. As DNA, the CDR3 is TGTGCCAGCAGCTTGCCGGGACAATATGGCTACACCTTC.